These 25 T cell receptor beta chains were sequenced from one sample in a study of T-cell reconstitution after alpha-beta-depleted transplantation in children (dated by TCRdb to 2015 to 2016). Library preparation employed PCR. Sequencing was performed on an Illumina HiSeq 2500. TCR library preparation used molecular barcoding, with unique molecular identifiers applied to normalize quantification of the TCRbeta repertoire. The public reads were reprocessed in TCRdb via fastp at Q25 and MiXCR, keeping in-frame beta chains. Here each entry gathers all rows of one CDR3 protein and keeps the most common genes and DNA. The table for this sample lists about 200,000 distinct CDR3 sequences; roughly 7% of them were counted only once. Approximately 6% of the sample is taken by the ten largest. The treatment or condition label, as the study defines it: allogeneic hematopoietic cell transplantation with graft depleted of TCRalphabeta T cells and CD19 B cells.

The input for sequencing was PBMCs, taken before TCRalphabeta/CD19-depleted stem cell transplant. Receptor source: a boy aged 2 to 10 with acute lymphoblastic leukemia, due to receive a stem cell transplant.

There are a few counts of this clonotype. V gene TRBV29-1 combines with J gene TRBJ2-7; the D gene is possibly TRBD2 (6 bases). The CDR3 consists of 14 residues. Between the trimmed V and J ends, which lost 7 bases and 5 bases, there was a span of 21 bases. In germline, CDR1 is SQVTM, CDR2 ANQGSEA. Here the CDR3 reads CSANLVVGGDEQYF. CDR3 DNA: TGCAGCGCGAATTTGGTCGTTGGAGGGGACGAGCAGTACTTC.

The chain recombines TRBV15 with TRBJ2-5, with TRBD1 matching 7 bases. This CDR3 has 13 residues. CDR1 and CDR2 from the germline V gene are LNHNV and YYDKDF (reference sequence). V shed 7 bases, J shed 5 bases, and the junction held 7 bases outside the gene matches. The CDR3 loop reads CATTSTGPETQYF. The CDR3 bases are TGTGCCACCACCTCGACAGGGCCGGAGACCCAGTACTTC. The entire variable domain, with the rest obtained from reference TRBV15 and TRBJ2-5, is as follows: DAMVIQNPRYQVTQFGKPVTLSCSQTLNHNVMYWYQQKSSQAPKLLFHYYDKDFNNEADTPDNFQSRRPNTSFCFLDIRSPGLGDTAMYLCATTSTGPETQYFGPGTRLLVL.

Many counts were recorded for this clonotype. The V and J genes are TRBV6-1 and TRBJ2-5; D not certain. V dropped 8 bases and J dropped 5 bases, with 12 bases sitting between them. The CDR3 has 12 residues. CDR1 is MNHNS and CDR2 is SASEGT in the germline V gene. CDR3 sequence reads: CASSDLVETQYF. DNA of the CDR3: TGTGCCAGCTCCGACCTGGTGGAGACCCAGTACTTC.

In its sample, this clonotype was seen many times. The rearrangement uses TRBV2 and TRBJ2-5; 8 bases line up with TRBD2. The CDR3 is made up of 13 amino acids. Germline CDR1 and CDR2: SNHLY and FYNNEI. J gave up 13 bases and V 4 bases, and 11 bases lay outside the gene matches. CDR3 DNA: TGTGCCAGCAGTGGGGAGGTAGCGGGAATGCCGTACTTC. Protein: CASSGEVAGMPYF.

The chain links TRBV20-1 to TRBJ2-7; 9 nucleotides line up with TRBD2. The CDR3 runs 12 residues. J lost 6 bases, V lost 6 bases, and 6 bases had no gene match. In germline, CDR1 is DFQATT, CDR2 SNEGSKA (reference sequence). The CDR3 sequence: CSAGRGGVEQYF. The CDR3 DNA sequence: TGCAGTGCAGGGCGGGGGGGGGTCGAGCAGTACTTC.

This clonotype was recorded at least ten times. The chain carries TRBV20-1 and TRBJ1-5; no clear D gene. Germline loops: CDR1 DFQATT, CDR2 SNEGSKA (reference sequence). Trimming left V 0 bases short and J 1 base short, with 4 bases between. This CDR3 has 13 residues. CDR3 in amino acids: CSARDVSNQPQHF. CDR3 DNA: TGCAGTGCTAGAGATGTGAGCAATCAGCCCCAGCATTTT.

This clonotype was recorded many times. The V gene is TRBV5-1, the J gene TRBJ2-1; D not resolved. The CDR3 has 12 residues. Germline V gene sequence: CDR1 SGHRS, CDR2 YFSETQ. The V and J ends lost 5 bases and 5 bases respectively, with 8 bases between them. The CDR3 DNA reads as TGCGCCAGCAGGGAATCGAACAATGAGCAGTTCTTC. Amino acids: CASRESNNEQFF.

This rearrangement joins TRBV30 to TRBJ2-4; the D is unclear. This CDR3 has 15 residues. The ends were cut back, 1 base at V and 0 bases at J, with 10 bases in the middle. The germline gives CDR1 GTSNPN, CDR2 SVGIG (reference sequence). CDR3 DNA: TGTGCCTGGAGTGGGCCAGCCCTAGCCAAAAACATTCAGTACTTC. This gives the protein CAWSGPALAKNIQYF.

The chain joins TRBV7-9 to TRBJ2-1; 9 bases agree with TRBD2. Trimming took 5 bases from V and 1 from J; bases not matched to a gene: 6. Per the germline V gene, CDR1 is SEHNR and CDR2 is FQNEAQ (reference sequence). The CDR3 is made up of 16 amino acids. CDR3 loop: CASSRQRGASYNEQFF. CDR3 nucleotide sequence: TGTGCCAGCAGCCGGCAGCGGGGGGCTTCCTACAATGAGCAGTTCTTC.

The chain joins TRBV20-1 to TRBJ2-7; no reliable D call. The V gene's germline CDR1 is DFQATT and CDR2 SNEGSKA (reference sequence). The V and J ends lost 3 bases and 0 bases respectively, with 12 bases between them. The CDR3 spans 14 residues. CDR3: CSASPPELSYEQYF. CDR3 nucleotides: TGCAGTGCTAGTCCTCCGGAGCTCTCCTACGAGCAGTACTTC.

Ten or more counts support this clonotype. This chain joins TRBV2 and TRBJ2-1, with TRBD2 identical over 8 bases. This CDR3 spans 16 amino acids. In germline, CDR1 is SNHLY, CDR2 FYNNEI. With V trimmed by 1 base and J by 8 bases, 10 bases remained unmatched. This CDR3 reads CASSEGASGRPYEQFF. CDR3 sequence (DNA): TGTGCCAGCAGTGAAGGGGCTAGCGGGCGGCCTTATGAGCAGTTCTTC.

Ten or more counts support this clonotype. This chain's CDR3 is CASSERTGGRPSYEQYF. The CDR3, as DNA: TGCGCCAGCAGTGAGAGGACAGGGGGACGTCCATCCTACGAGCAGTACTTC. The chain combines TRBV10-2 with TRBJ2-7; 10 positions match TRBD1. The CDR3 has 17 residues. Germline V lookup: CDR1 WSHSY, CDR2 SAAADI. Unmatched junction bases numbered 8, after V lost 2 bases and J lost 1 base.

The CDR3 nucleotides are TGTGCCATCAGGACCGACGAGATGCCCCTCCACTTT. It yields the protein CAIRTDEMPLHF. V is TRBV10-3 and J is TRBJ1-6; D is unresolved. The CDR3 is 12 amino acids. V lost 6 bases and J lost 13, with 13 bases in between. Germline CDR1 reads ENHRY; CDR2 reads SYGVKD.

CDR3: CASSHYSSYEQYF. In nucleotides, the CDR3 is TGTGCCAGCAGCCACTACTCCTCCTACGAGCAGTACTTC. The rearrangement uses TRBV7-2 and TRBJ2-7; no clear D. Germline V CDR1 and CDR2: SGHTA, FQGNSA. CDR3 length equals 13 residues. Trimming pared 5 bases from V and 0 bases from J, leaving 8 bases between.

This clonotype occurred many times. The rearrangement joins TRBV28 to TRBJ1-1; D not resolved. This CDR3 spans 14 amino acids. The V gene's germline CDR1 is MDHEN and CDR2 SYDVKM. Trimming took 8 bases from V and 11 from J, leaving 24 bases between them. The CDR3 here is CASGKNREGNKAFF. The CDR3 bases are TGTGCCAGCGGGAAAAATCGAGAGGGTAACAAGGCTTTCTTT.

There are many counts of this clonotype. The V gene is TRBV29-1, the J gene TRBJ1-1, with D perhaps matching TRBD1 (6 bases). CDR1 is SQVTM, CDR2 ANQGSEA, per germline. V was shortened by 4 bases and J by 0 bases, with 12 bases between the two germline ends. The CDR3 length is 14 residues. CDR3 sequence (DNA): TGCAGCGTTGGAACAGGGATCATGAACACTGAAGCTTTCTTT. It yields the protein CSVGTGIMNTEAFF. Variable domain in full (rest from reference TRBV29-1 and TRBJ1-1): SAVISQKPSRDICQRGTSLTIQCQVDSQVTMMFWYRQQPGQSLTLIATANQGSEATYESGFVIDKFPISRPNLTFSTLTVSNMSPEDSSIYLCSVGTGIMNTEAFFGQGTRLTVV.

The chain employs TRBV2 and TRBJ1-2; D gene ambiguous. The ends were cut back, 7 bases at V and 3 bases at J, with 12 bases in the middle. This CDR3 region has 13 residues. The germline V gene has CDR1 SNHLY and CDR2 FYNNEI. The CDR3 loop reads CASTQAPHYGYTF. CDR3 DNA: TGTGCCAGCACCCAGGCCCCGCACTATGGCTACACCTTC.

This clonotype has a count of ten or more. The chain combines TRBV29-1 with TRBJ2-7, with 8 bases lining up with TRBD2. Germline CDR1 SQVTM, CDR2 ANQGSEA. The CDR3 consists of 14 residues. V was clipped by 1 base and J by 1 base; unmatched bases: 3. CDR3 sequence: CSVEVVAGSYEQYF. The CDR3 bases are TGCAGCGTTGAAGTCGTAGCGGGGTCCTACGAGCAGTACTTC.

Many counts were recorded for this clonotype. The chain joins TRBV28 to TRBJ2-3; tentative D call: TRBD2 (7 bases). Trimming took 6 bases from V and 3 from J, leaving 16 bases between them. The CDR3 length is 15 residues. The germline CDR1 and CDR2 sequences are MDHEN and SYDVKM. CDR3 sequence: CASSRGGVRTDTQYF. In DNA, the CDR3 is TGTGCCAGCAGCAGAGGGGGGGTGCGAACAGATACGCAGTATTTT.

At least ten counts were recorded for this clonotype. The J gene is TRBJ1-6, the V gene TRBV5-1; tentatively, D is TRBD1 (6 bases). There are 14 residues in the CDR3. Germline-derived CDR1 and CDR2 are SGHRS and YFSETQ. Trimming shortened V by 5 bases and J by 5 bases, and 11 bases separated the two germline ends. CDR3: CASSRGADNSPLHF. CDR3 bases: TGCGCCAGCAGTAGGGGGGCCGATAATTCACCCCTCCACTTT.

In this sample, this clonotype turned up a few times. The chain uses TRBV30 and TRBJ1-5; weak D call: TRBD1 (6 bases). CDR1 and CDR2 from the germline V gene are GTSNPN and SVGIG (reference sequence). The CDR3 contains 14 residues. The V gene lost 0 bases and the J gene lost 8 bases, with 14 bases spanning the gap. The CDR3 protein is CAWSVEGGAEPQHF. CDR3 nucleotide sequence: TGTGCCTGGAGTGTAGAGGGGGGCGCGGAGCCCCAGCATTTT.

This clonotype was observed many times. The genes are TRBV28 and TRBJ2-5; weak D call: TRBD1 (5 bases). This CDR3 has 15 amino acids. Germline CDR1 reads MDHEN; CDR2 reads SYDVKM. V dropped 7 bases and J dropped 3 bases, with 18 bases sitting between them. For the CDR3, the DNA is TGTGCCAGCAACCGTGAGAGTGGGGCCGAAGAGACCCAGTACTTC. This sequence encodes CASNRESGAEETQYF.

The chain carries TRBV9 and TRBJ1-4, with a weak D call TRBD1 (6 bases). CDR3 length: 15 residues. In germline, CDR1 is SGDLS, CDR2 YYNGEE. Deletions cut 4 bases from V and 5 bases from J, with 15 bases between. This CDR3 reads CASSTLDSGNEKLFF. The CDR3 nucleotides are TGTGCCAGCAGCACCTTGGACAGCGGAAATGAAAAACTGTTTTTT. Full variable domain (rest looked up from reference TRBV9 and TRBJ1-4): DSGVTQTPKHLITATGQRVTLRCSPRSGDLSVYWYQQSLDQGLQFLIQYYNGEERAKGNILERFSAQQFPDLHSELNLSSLELGDSALYFCASSTLDSGNEKLFFGSGTQLSVL.

The chain is built from TRBV29-1 and TRBJ2-4; TRBD2 matches at 8 bases. This CDR3 has 17 residues. CDR1 is SQVTM, CDR2 ANQGSEA, per germline. Germline trimming cut 1 base from V and 8 bases from J; bases unmatched to any gene: 16. CDR3 protein: CSVEGEGTRIDMDIQYF. The CDR3 DNA sequence: TGCAGCGTTGAAGGGGAGGGGACTAGAATTGACATGGACATTCAGTACTTC.

The chain couples TRBV28 to TRBJ2-1; D is undetermined. Trimming removed 3 bases at V and 7 bases at J, with 19 bases between. Per germline, CDR1 MDHEN and CDR2 SYDVKM. This CDR3 contains 16 residues. The CDR3 nucleotides read TGTGCCAGCAGTTTTGAGAGAGGAAAGAGGATAAATGAGCAGTTCTTC. Protein product: CASSFERGKRINEQFF.